Following are 18 T cell receptor beta chains from one sample sequenced in a study of T cells in Graves' hyperthyroidism and ophthalmopathy. It was RNA transcripts that yielded the amplified TCR beta CDR3 regions. Researchers ran a first-round RT-PCR on the TCR CDR3 using the HTBI primer set. TCRdb called the multiplex PCR reads again in MiXCR, with one record for every CDR3 protein. Counted here are 500,000 to 650,000 distinct CDR3 sequences, 17% occurring once; the ten biggest clones make up 15% to 20%. The sequenced material came from blood. The source of these receptors is a young woman with Graves' ophthalmopathy.

V usage is TRBV9 and J usage is TRBJ1-1; D remains ambiguous. The CDR3 extends over 14 amino acids. V was cut by 4 bases and J by 1 base, with 11 bases left in between. The V gene's germline CDR1 is SGDLS and CDR2 YYNGEE. CDR3 coding DNA: TGTGCCAGCAGCCAGCGGGCGGAGAACACTGAAGCTTTCTTT. Translated: CASSQRAENTEAFF.

With respect to this clonotype: At one boundary the junction diverges from the germline segment, which might be a read error. The J gene is TRBJ1-1, the V gene TRBV15; D is perhaps TRBD1 (6 bases). The germline V gene encodes CDR1 LNHNV and CDR2 YYDKDF (reference sequence). The CDR3 has 15 amino acids. The chain's CDR3 is CATSRDPGAALQALF. The DNA for the CDR3 is TGTGCCACCAGCAGAGACCCGGGGGCGGCTCTTCAGGCCCTCTTT.

The chain carries TRBV28 and TRBJ1-2; D not certain. Germline-derived CDR1 and CDR2 are MDHEN and SYDVKM. V was shortened by 6 bases and J by 10 bases, with 9 bases between the two germline ends. The CDR3 spans 10 residues. CDR3 bases: TGTGCCAGCAGCAGCGGTGACTACACCTTC. Amino acids: CASSSGDYTF.

The CDR3 nucleotides read TGTGCCTGGAGTGAGTGGGGGCCTGCGAGGTCAGATACGCAGTATTTT. This gives the protein CAWSEWGPARSDTQYF. The genes are TRBV30 and TRBJ2-3; the D gene is possibly TRBD1 (6 bases). Trimming took off 1 base at V and 4 bases at J, with 18 bases between the two ends. CDR1 GTSNPN and CDR2 SVGIG come from the germline V gene (reference sequence). This CDR3 contains 16 residues. The complete variable domain, with remaining parts taken from reference TRBV30 and TRBJ2-3, reads SQTIHQWPATLVQPVGSPLSLECTVEGTSNPNLYWYRQAAGRGLQLLFYSVGIGQISSEVPQNLSASRPQDRQFILSSKKLLLSDSGFYLCAWSEWGPARSDTQYFGPGTRLTVL.

This rearrangement joins TRBV6-5 to TRBJ1-1, with a tentative D call TRBD1 (6 bases). CDR3 length equals 16 residues. The germline V gene encodes CDR1 MNHEY and CDR2 SVGAGI. The ends were cut back, 2 bases at V and 4 bases at J, with 17 bases in the middle. CDR3: CASSYLQGLSGTEAFF. DNA of the CDR3: TGTGCCAGCAGTTACCTACAGGGATTATCTGGCACTGAAGCTTTCTTT.

This sequence joins TRBV7-9 and TRBJ2-4; TRBD1 aligns across 9 bases. V was clipped by 1 base and J by 2 bases; unmatched bases: 9. CDR1 is SEHNR and CDR2 is FQNEAQ in the germline V gene (reference sequence). The CDR3 loop spans 18 amino acids. The CDR3 spells CASSLVGTGGASKNIQYF. The CDR3 nucleotides read TGTGCCAGCAGCTTAGTAGGCACAGGGGGCGCGTCCAAAAACATTCAGTACTTC.

This clonotype was seen repeatedly, ten times or more. The chain uses TRBV2 and TRBJ1-4; D not resolved. The length of the CDR3 is 14 residues. Germline values: CDR1 SNHLY, CDR2 FYNNEI. The V gene lost 2 bases and the J gene lost 4 bases, with 8 bases spanning the gap. The CDR3 DNA reads TGTGCCAGCAGTGAATCACAGTTTAATGAAAAACTGTTTTTT. Amino acids: CASSESQFNEKLFF.

In this sample, this clonotype turned up many times. The V and J genes are TRBV6-1 and TRBJ1-1; 7 bases are a match to TRBD1. CDR3 length: 15 amino acids. Germline CDR1 and CDR2: MNHNS and SASEGT. J lost 3 bases, V lost 6 bases, and 10 bases had no gene match. CDR3 residues: CASSPTSGGDTEAFF. Written as DNA, the CDR3 is TGTGCCAGCAGCCCTACTTCAGGGGGGGACACTGAAGCTTTCTTT.

This clonotype was seen more than once but under ten times. The genes are TRBV4-1 and TRBJ2-3; D unclear. The V gene lost 4 bases and the J gene lost 6 bases, with 11 bases spanning the gap. Germline V lookup: CDR1 MGHRA, CDR2 YSYEKL. The CDR3 has 13 amino acids. In nucleotides, the CDR3 is TGCGCCAGCAGCCCCTTTTTAGGGGATACGCAGTATTTT. It codes for CASSPFLGDTQYF.

This rearrangement joins TRBV6-5 to TRBJ1-6; the D gene is possibly TRBD1 (5 bases). The ends were cut back, 4 bases at V and 12 bases at J, with 16 bases in the middle. Germline CDR1 reads MNHEY; CDR2 reads SVGAGI. The CDR3 is made up of 14 amino acids. In nucleotides, the CDR3 is TGTGCCAGCAGTTCGGAGCAGGGTGGGTTACCCCTCCACTTT. It translates to CASSSEQGGLPLHF.

This clonotype came up many times. This chain uses TRBV12-3 or TRBV12-4 with TRBJ2-5; the D gene is possibly TRBD2 (5 bases). Trimming removed 4 bases at V and 5 bases at J, with 11 bases between. This CDR3 comprises 13 residues. The CDR3 loop reads CASSWGVTETQYF. CDR3 bases: TGTGCCAGCAGTTGGGGAGTGACTGAGACCCAGTACTTC.

This clonotype was counted at least ten times. The CDR3 here is CASSLTPDSSSYNEQFF. DNA of the CDR3: TGTGCCAGCAGCTTAACCCCGGACAGCAGCTCCTACAATGAGCAGTTCTTC. The rearrangement links TRBV7-3 to TRBJ2-1; maybe TRBD1 (6 bases). The CDR3 has 17 amino acids. The V and J ends lost 0 bases and 0 bases respectively, with 12 bases between them. Germline V gene lookup returns CDR1 SGHTA and CDR2 FQGTGA.

This clonotype was observed at least ten times. The gene calls are TRBV7-8 and TRBJ2-5, with 9 bases matching TRBD2. J lost 3 bases, V lost 7 bases, and 15 bases had no gene match. The germline CDR1 and CDR2 sequences are SGHVS and FQNEAQ. This CDR3 has 17 amino acids. The CDR3 loop is CASNNQRGVQPKETQYF. The CDR3, as DNA: TGTGCCAGCAACAATCAGCGGGGGGTCCAGCCCAAAGAGACCCAGTACTTC.

The chain combines TRBV15 with TRBJ1-6; possibly TRBD1 for D (6 bases). Trimming cost V 1 base and J 6 bases, with 10 bases left between them. Germline CDR1 is LNHNV and CDR2 is YYDKDF (reference sequence). The CDR3 is 15 residues long. CDR3: CATSRGQATNSPLHF. The CDR3, as DNA: TGTGCCACCAGCAGAGGACAGGCAACTAATTCACCCCTCCACTTT.

This clonotype was seen at least ten times. This chain connects TRBV2 to TRBJ2-4, with 12 nucleotides matching TRBD2. The V gene's germline CDR1 is SNHLY and CDR2 FYNNEI. Trimming at V came to 9 bases and at J to 9 bases, leaving 9 bases not matched to a gene. CDR3 length: 14 residues. The DNA of the CDR3 is TGTGCCAGTACGACTAGCGGGGGATTCGGCATTCAGTACTTC. It translates to CASTTSGGFGIQYF.

The sample holds a few counts of this clonotype. This chain uses TRBV7-3 with TRBJ2-1; TRBD2 agrees at 10 bases. This CDR3 has 16 amino acids. V dropped 2 bases and J dropped 2; count of bases not matched to a gene: 3. Germline CDR1 reads SGHTA; CDR2 reads FQGTGA. As DNA, the CDR3 is TGTGCCAGCAGCTTACTAGCGGGGGAGCCCTACAATGAGCAGTTCTTC. As protein: CASSLLAGEPYNEQFF.

This clonotype has at least ten counts. The chain links TRBV7-2 to TRBJ2-5; D is undetermined. The germline V gene has CDR1 SGHTA and CDR2 FQGNSA. This CDR3 is built from 16 residues. V was shortened by 0 bases and J by 3 bases, with 14 bases between the two germline ends. CDR3 loop: CASSLALSYGKETQYF. The DNA of the CDR3 is TGTGCCAGCAGCTTAGCGCTAAGCTATGGTAAAGAGACCCAGTACTTC.

At least ten counts were recorded for this clonotype. The rearrangement uses TRBV4-1 and TRBJ2-7; either TRBD1 or TRBD2 may fit D (5 bases each). The CDR3 loop spans 17 amino acids. CDR1 is MGHRA and CDR2 is YSYEKL in the germline V gene. Trimming removed 0 bases at V and 2 bases at J, with 17 bases between. CDR3 region: CASSQDVLGDHAYEQYF. The CDR3 DNA follows: TGCGCCAGCAGCCAAGATGTCCTTGGGGACCATGCCTACGAGCAGTACTTC.